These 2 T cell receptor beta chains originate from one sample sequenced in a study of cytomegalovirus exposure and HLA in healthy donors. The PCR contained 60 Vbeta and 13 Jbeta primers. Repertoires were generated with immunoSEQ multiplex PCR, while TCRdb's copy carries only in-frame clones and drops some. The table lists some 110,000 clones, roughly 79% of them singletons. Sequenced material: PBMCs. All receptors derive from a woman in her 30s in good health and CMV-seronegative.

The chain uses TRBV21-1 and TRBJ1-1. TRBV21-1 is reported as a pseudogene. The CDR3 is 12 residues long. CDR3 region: CARRAENTEAFF. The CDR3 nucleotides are TGTGCCAGGAGGGCCGAGAACACTGAAGCTTTCTTT.

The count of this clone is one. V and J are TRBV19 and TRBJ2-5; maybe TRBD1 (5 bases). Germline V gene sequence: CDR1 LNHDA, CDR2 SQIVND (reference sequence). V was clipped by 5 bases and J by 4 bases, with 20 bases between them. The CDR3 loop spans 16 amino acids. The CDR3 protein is CASSSGPGPGAETQYF. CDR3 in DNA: TGTGCCAGTAGTTCGGGTCCCGGACCTGGGGCAGAGACCCAGTACTTC.